The source of this T cell receptor (beta chain) is a study of T cell responses to AZD1222 COVID-19 vaccine. Overall study context: Pooling was applied to second doses at about 4 or about 12 weeks.

This CDR3 is built from 17 residues. CDR1 is LGHNA, CDR2 YSLEER, per germline. The ends were cut back, 0 bases at V and 5 bases at J, with 19 bases in the middle. Sequencing was performed with immunoSEQ multiplex PCR; in TCRdb, only in-frame clones are kept and a portion is missing. The sample contains approximately 130,000 clones, roughly 93% of which appear only once. This clonotype was obtained from an adult in good health. The chain carries TRBV4-3 and TRBJ1-1; no firm D call. The sample consisted of peripheral blood, taken on day 0 of AZD1222 vaccination. In DNA, the CDR3 is TGCGCCAGCAGCCAAGAGGGTTCTGGCCTGGAAGGAACTGAAGCTTTCTTT. As protein: CASSQEGSGLEGTEAFF.